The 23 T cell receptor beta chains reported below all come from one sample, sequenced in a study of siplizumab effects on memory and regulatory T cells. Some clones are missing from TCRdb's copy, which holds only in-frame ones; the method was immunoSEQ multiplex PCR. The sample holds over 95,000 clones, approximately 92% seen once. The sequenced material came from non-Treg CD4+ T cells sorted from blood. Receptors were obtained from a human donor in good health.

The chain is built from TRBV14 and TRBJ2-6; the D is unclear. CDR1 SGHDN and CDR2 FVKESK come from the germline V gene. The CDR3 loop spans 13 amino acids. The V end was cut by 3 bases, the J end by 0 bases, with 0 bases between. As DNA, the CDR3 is TGTGCCAGCAGCCACTCTGGGGCCAACGTCCTGACTTTC. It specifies CASSHSGANVLTF.

The CDR3 DNA reads as TGCGCCAGCAGCTCCTGGACAGGTGGGGGAACTGAAGCTTTCTTT. Its protein is CASSSWTGGGTEAFF. J is TRBJ1-1 and V is TRBV5-1; TRBD1 agrees at 7 bases. Germline CDR1 reads SGHRS; CDR2 reads YFSETQ. This CDR3 has 15 residues. With 3 bases clipped from V and 5 bases from J, the junction kept 10 bases outside the gene matches.

CDR3: CASSSRGQGGSTDTQYF. The CDR3 DNA reads TGTGCCAGCAGCTCCCGCGGACAGGGAGGAAGCACAGATACGCAGTATTTT. The J gene is TRBJ2-3, the V gene TRBV7-6; 8 positions match TRBD1. The CDR3 sequence is 17 residues long. Germline V gene data show CDR1 as SGHVS and CDR2 as FNYEAQ. With V trimmed by 4 bases and J by 0 bases, 9 bases remained unmatched. Drawing the rest from reference TRBV7-6 and TRBJ2-3, the complete variable domain is GAGVSQSPRYKVTKRGQDVALRCDPISGHVSLYWYRQALGQGPEFLTYFNYEAQQDKSGLPNDRFSAERPEGSISTLTIQRTEQRDSAMYRCASSSRGQGGSTDTQYFGPGTRLTVL.

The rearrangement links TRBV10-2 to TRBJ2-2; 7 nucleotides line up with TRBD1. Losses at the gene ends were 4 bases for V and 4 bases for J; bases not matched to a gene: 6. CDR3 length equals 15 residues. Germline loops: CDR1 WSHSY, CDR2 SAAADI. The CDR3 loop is CASSAQGEGTGELFF. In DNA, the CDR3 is TGCGCCAGCAGTGCTCAGGGGGAAGGCACCGGGGAGCTGTTTTTT.

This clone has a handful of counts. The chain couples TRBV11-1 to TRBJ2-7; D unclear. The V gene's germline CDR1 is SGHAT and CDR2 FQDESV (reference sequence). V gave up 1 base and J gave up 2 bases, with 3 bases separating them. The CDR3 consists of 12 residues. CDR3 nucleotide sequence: TGTGCCAGCAGCTTAGAGACCTACGAGCAGTACTTC. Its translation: CASSLETYEQYF.

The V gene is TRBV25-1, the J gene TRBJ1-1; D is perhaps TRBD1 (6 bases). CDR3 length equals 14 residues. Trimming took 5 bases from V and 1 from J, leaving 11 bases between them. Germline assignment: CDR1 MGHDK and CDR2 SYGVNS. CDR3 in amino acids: CASSSAGANTEAFF. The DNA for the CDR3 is TGTGCCAGCAGTTCGGCAGGGGCGAACACTGAAGCTTTCTTT. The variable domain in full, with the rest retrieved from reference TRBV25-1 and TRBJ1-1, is EADIYQTPRYLVIGTGKKITLECSQTMGHDKMYWYQQDPGMELHLIHYSYGVNSTEKGDLSSESTVSRIRTEHFPLTLESARPSHTSQYLCASSSAGANTEAFFGQGTRLTVV.

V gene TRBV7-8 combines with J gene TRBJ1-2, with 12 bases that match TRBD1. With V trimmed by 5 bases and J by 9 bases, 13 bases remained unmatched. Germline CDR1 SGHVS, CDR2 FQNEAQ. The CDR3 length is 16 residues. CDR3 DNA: TGTGCCAGCAGCCCCCGGCGGGGACAGGGGGCGCACAGCTACACCTTC. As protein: CASSPRRGQGAHSYTF.

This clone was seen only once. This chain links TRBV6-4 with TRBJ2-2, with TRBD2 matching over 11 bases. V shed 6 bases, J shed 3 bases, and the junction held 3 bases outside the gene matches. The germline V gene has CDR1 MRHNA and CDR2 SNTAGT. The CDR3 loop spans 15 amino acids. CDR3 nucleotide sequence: TGTGCCAGCAGGCTAGCGGGGGGCGACACCGGGGAGCTGTTTTTT. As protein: CASRLAGGDTGELFF.

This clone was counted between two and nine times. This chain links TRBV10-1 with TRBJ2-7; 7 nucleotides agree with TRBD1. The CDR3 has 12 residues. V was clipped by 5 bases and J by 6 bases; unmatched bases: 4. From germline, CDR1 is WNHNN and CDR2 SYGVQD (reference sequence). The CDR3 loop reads CASSHRGGEQYF. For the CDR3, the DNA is TGCGCCAGCAGTCACAGGGGCGGCGAGCAGTACTTC.

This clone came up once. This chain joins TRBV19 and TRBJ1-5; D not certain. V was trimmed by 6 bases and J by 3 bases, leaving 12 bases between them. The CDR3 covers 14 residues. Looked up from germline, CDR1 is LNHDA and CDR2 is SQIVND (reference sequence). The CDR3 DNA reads TGTGCCAGTAGCCCACAGAGCTCCAATCAGCCCCAGCATTTT. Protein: CASSPQSSNQPQHF.

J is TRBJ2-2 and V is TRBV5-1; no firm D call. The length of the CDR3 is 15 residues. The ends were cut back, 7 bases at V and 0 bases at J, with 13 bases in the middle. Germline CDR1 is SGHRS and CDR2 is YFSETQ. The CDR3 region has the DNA TGCGCCAGCTTGGGCTCATCCGCGAACACCGGGGAGCTGTTTTTT. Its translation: CASLGSSANTGELFF.

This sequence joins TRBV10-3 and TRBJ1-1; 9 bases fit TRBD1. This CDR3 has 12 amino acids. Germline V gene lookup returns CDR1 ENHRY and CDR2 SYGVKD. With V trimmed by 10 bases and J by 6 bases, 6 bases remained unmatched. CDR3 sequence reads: CATRDRASEAFF. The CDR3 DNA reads TGTGCCACCCGGGACAGGGCCTCTGAAGCTTTCTTT.

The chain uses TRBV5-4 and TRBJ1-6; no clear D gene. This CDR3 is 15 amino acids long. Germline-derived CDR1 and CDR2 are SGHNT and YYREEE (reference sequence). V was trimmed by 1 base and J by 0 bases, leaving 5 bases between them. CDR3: CASSLYNSYNSPLHF. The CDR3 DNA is TGTGCCAGCAGCTTGTACAACTCCTATAATTCACCCCTCCACTTT.

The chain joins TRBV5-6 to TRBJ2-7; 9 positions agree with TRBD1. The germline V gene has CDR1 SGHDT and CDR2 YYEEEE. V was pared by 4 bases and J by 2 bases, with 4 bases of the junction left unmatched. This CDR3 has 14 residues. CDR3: CASSKGQGTYEQYF. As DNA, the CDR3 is TGTGCCAGCAGCAAGGGACAGGGCACCTACGAGCAGTACTTC.

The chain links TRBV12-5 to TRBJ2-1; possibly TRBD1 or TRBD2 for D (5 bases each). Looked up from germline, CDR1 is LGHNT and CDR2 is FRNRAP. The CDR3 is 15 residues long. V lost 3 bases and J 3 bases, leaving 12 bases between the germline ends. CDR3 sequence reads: CASGLGGRDYNEQFF. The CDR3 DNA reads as TGTGCTAGTGGTTTAGGAGGCAGGGACTACAATGAGCAGTTCTTC.

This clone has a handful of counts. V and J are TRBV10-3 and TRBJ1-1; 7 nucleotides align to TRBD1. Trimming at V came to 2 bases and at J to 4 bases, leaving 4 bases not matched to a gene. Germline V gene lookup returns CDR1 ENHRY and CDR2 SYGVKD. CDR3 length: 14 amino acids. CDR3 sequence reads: CAISETGVATEAFF. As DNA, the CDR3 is TGTGCCATCAGTGAGACAGGGGTGGCCACTGAAGCTTTCTTT.

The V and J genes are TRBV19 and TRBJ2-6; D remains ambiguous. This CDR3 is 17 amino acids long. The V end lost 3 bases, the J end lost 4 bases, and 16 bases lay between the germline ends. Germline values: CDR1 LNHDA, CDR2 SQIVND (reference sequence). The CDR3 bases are TGTGCCAGTAGTATGGCAGGTCAAATTTTCGGGGCCAACGTCCTGACTTTC. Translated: CASSMAGQIFGANVLTF.

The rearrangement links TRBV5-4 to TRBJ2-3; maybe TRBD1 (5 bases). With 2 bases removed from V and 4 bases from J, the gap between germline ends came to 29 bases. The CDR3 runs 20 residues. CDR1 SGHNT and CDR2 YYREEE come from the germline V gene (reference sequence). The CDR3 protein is CASSFSYNPRGGPRADTQYF. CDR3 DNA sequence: TGTGCCAGCAGCTTTTCCTACAATCCAAGGGGTGGGCCACGGGCAGATACGCAGTATTTT.

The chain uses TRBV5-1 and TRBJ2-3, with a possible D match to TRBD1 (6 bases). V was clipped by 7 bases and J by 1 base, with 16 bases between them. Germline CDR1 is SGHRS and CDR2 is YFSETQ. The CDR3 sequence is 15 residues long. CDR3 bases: TGCGCCAGCGAGTCAGGGGTTTTCGGCACAGATACGCAGTATTTT. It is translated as CASESGVFGTDTQYF.

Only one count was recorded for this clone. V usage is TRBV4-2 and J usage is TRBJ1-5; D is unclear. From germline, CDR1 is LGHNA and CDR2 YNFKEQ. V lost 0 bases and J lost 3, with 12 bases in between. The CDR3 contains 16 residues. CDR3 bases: TGTGCCAGCAGCCAAGAAGATAGGCAAAACAATCAGCCCCAGCATTTT. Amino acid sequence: CASSQEDRQNNQPQHF.

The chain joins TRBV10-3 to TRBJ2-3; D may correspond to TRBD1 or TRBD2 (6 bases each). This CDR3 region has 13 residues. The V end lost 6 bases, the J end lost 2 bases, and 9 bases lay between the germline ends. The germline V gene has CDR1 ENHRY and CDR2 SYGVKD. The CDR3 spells CAIRGGNTDTQYF. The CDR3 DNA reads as TGTGCCATCAGAGGGGGGAACACAGATACGCAGTATTTT.

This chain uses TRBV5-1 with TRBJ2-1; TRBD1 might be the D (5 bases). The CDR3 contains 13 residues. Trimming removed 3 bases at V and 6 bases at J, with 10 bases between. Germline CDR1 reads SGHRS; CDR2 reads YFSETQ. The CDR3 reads CASSWVQVNEQFF. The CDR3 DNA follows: TGCGCCAGCAGCTGGGTACAGGTCAATGAGCAGTTCTTC.

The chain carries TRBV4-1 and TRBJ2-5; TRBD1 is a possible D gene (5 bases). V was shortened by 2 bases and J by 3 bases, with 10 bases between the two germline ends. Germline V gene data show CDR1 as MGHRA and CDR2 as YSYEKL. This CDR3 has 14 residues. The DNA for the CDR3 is TGCGCCAGCAGCCAACCAGGGTTCGAAGAGACCCAGTACTTC. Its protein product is CASSQPGFEETQYF.